This T cell receptor beta chain was sequenced in a study of pediatric ulcerative colitis. Regarding the study as a whole: Acute severe colitis showed lower rectal diversity from clonal expansions. Ulcerative colitis patients shared more blood-rectal clones than controls. Substantially fewer templates came from a couple of patients' blood samples.

To note about this clone: What it binds is unknown.

Trimming removed 3 bases from V and 6 bases from J; junction bases left unmatched: 7. Germline loops: CDR1 KGHSH, CDR2 LQKENI. The CDR3 spans 15 residues. TCRdb's copy holds only in-frame clones and misses some; the assay was immunoSEQ multiplex PCR. Of around 68,000 clones in the sample, about three quarters were seen once. No immunosuppressive drugs were given to ulcerative colitis patients before diagnostic colonoscopy. The chain has TRBV18 and TRBJ2-2, with 7 bases lining up with TRBD1. Sequenced sample: blood. This TCR was recovered from a boy aged 5 to 17 with moderate ulcerative colitis. CDR3 sequence: CASSPQGQAPGELFF. The CDR3 DNA follows: TGTGCCAGCTCACCGCAAGGACAGGCTCCCGGGGAGCTGTTTTTT.